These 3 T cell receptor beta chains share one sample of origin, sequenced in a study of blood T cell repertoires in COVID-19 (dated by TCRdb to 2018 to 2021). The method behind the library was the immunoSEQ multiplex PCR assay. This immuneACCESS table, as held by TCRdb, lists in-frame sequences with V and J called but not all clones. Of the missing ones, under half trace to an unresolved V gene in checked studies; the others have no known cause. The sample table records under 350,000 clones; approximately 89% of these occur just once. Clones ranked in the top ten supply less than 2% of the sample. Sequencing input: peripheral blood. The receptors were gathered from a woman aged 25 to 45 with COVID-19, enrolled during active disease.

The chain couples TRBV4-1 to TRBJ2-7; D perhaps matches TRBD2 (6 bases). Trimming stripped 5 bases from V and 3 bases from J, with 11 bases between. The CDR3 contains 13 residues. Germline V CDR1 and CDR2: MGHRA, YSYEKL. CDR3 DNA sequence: TGCGCCAGCAGCGCGGGAACTTACTACGAGCAGTACTTC. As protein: CASSAGTYYEQYF.

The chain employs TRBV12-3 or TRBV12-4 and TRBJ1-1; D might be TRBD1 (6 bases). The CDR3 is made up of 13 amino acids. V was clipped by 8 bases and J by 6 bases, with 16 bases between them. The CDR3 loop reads CASRVRGSSEAFF. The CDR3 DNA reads TGTGCCAGCCGCGTGAGGGGGAGCTCTGAAGCTTTCTTT.

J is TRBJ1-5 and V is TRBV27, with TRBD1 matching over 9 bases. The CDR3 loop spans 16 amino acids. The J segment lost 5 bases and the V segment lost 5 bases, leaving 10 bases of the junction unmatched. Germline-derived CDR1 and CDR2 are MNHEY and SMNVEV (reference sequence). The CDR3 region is CASSPFSDRGHQPQHF. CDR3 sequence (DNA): TGTGCCAGCAGTCCCTTCTCGGACAGGGGTCATCAGCCCCAGCATTTT.